A selection of T cell receptor beta chains follows, all from one sample in a study of cytomegalovirus exposure and HLA in healthy donors. The protocol was immunoSEQ multiplex PCR, while the TCRdb copy is restricted to in-frame clones and leaves out a portion. In the table there are 200,000 or so clones, more than 75% of which are singletons. Material for sequencing was PBMCs. The receptors come from a woman between 50 and 59 years old in good health and CMV-seropositive. The conserved cysteine and the conserved F or W are not part of the CDR3 here. Rows may omit the clone size; those that give it use once, few, many or a size class.

j_gene,len,abundance,v_gene,CDR3aa
TRBJ2-2,13,once,TRBV6-5,ASSYQLAGAGELF
TRBJ2-7,12,NA,TRBV23-1,ASSPGSEGYEQY
TRBJ2-2,13,NA,TRBV15,ATSSGTRDTGELF
TRBJ1-3,11,NA,TRBV10-3,ASGPGQGDTIY
TRBJ1-2,12,NA,TRBV29-1,STLGDRENYGYT
TRBJ2-3,11,NA,TRBV27,ASMEAGGNTQY
TRBJ2-2,14,once,TRBV14,ASSQVAFANTGELF
TRBJ2-3,13,NA,TRBV7-2,ASSSAGVRGDTQY
TRBJ2-5,15,NA,TRBV5-1,ASSLGGTSGAQETQY
TRBJ1-1,13,NA,TRBV6-6,ASSLLGQGHTEAF
TRBJ1-1,12,NA,TRBV2,ASSGDRETTEAF
TRBJ1-6,12,few,TRBV10-3,AIRGDSENSPLH
TRBJ2-1,13,few,TRBV2,ASSVDETGADEQF
TRBJ1-1,13,few,TRBV18,ASSTDRGLTTEAF
TRBJ1-2,13,NA,TRBV10-3,AISPTGDTNYGYT
TRBJ1-1,9,NA,TRBV30,AWSVLRGAF
TRBJ2-3,13,NA,TRBV7-2,ASSSSRANTDTQY
TRBJ2-1,15,NA,TRBV4-1,ASSRGGASETYNEQF
NA,13,NA,TRBV4-3,ASSQAGTETYEQY
TRBJ1-3,15,NA,TRBV28,ASSPGGQAFSGNTIY
TRBJ1-2,10,once,TRBV6-6,ASSGQGYGYT
TRBJ1-2,15,NA,TRBV9,ASSVDPGMRANYGYT
TRBJ1-1,13,NA,TRBV28,ASSLPRQGRAEAF
TRBJ1-2,13,few,TRBV6-5,ASSTRQGAKYGYT
TRBJ1-2,14,NA,TRBV11-2,ASSLHNRILNYGYT
TRBJ2-7,16,NA,TRBV27,ASSLRDSGRAGTYEQY
TRBJ2-7,14,NA,TRBV10-3,AISDPYPTLGGEQY
TRBJ2-1,14,NA,TRBV7-3,ASSLNTGGGNNEQF
TRBJ2-2,13,once,TRBV5-1,ASSLDRSDTGELF
TRBJ2-7,11,few,TRBV10-2,ASQTSGKDEQY
TRBJ1-1,11,NA,TRBV18,ASSPPSGDGAF
TRBJ2-3,13,NA,TRBV25-1,ASHPRTGGTDTQY